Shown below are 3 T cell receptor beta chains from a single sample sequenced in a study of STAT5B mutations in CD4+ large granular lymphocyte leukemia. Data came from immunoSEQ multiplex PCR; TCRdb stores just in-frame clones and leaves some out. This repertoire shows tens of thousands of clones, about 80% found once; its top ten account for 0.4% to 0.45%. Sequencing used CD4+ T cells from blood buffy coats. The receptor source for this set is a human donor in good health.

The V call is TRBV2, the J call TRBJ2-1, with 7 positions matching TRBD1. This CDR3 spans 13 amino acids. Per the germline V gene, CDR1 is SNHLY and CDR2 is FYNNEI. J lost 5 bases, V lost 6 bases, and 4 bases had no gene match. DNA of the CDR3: TGTGCCAGCAGGACAGGGCGCCACAATGAGCAGTTCTTC. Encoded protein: CASRTGRHNEQFF.

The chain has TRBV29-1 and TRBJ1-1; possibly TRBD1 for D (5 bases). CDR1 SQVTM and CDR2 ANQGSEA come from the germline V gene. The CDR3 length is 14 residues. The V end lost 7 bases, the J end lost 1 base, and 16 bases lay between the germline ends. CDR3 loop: CSGGRGGSNTEAFF. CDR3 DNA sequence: TGCAGCGGTGGACGGGGGGGATCGAACACTGAAGCTTTCTTT. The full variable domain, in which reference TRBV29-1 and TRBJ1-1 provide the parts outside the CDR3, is SAVISQKPSRDICQRGTSLTIQCQVDSQVTMMFWYRQQPGQSLTLIATANQGSEATYESGFVIDKFPISRPNLTFSTLTVSNMSPEDSSIYLCSGGRGGSNTEAFFGQGTRLTVV.

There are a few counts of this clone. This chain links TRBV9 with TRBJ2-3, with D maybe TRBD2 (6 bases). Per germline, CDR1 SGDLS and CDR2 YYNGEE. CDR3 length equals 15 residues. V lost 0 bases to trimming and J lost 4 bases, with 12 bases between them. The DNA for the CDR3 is TGTGCCAGCAGCGTAGGACTAGTCATAGCAGATACGCAGTATTTT. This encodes CASSVGLVIADTQYF. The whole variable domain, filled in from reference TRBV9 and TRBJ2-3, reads DSGVTQTPKHLITATGQRVTLRCSPRSGDLSVYWYQQSLDQGLQFLIQYYNGEERAKGNILERFSAQQFPDLHSELNLSSLELGDSALYFCASSVGLVIADTQYFGPGTRLTVL.